The next 3 T cell receptor beta chains were all read from a single sample in a study of blood T cell repertoires in COVID-19. Produced via immunoSEQ multiplex PCR; TCRdb's table is partial and in-frame only. The table lists about 230,000 clones, roughly 84% of them singletons. Sequences were obtained from peripheral blood. These receptors were taken from a woman between 45 and 60 years old with acute or convalescent COVID-19.

The chain recombines TRBV5-1 with TRBJ1-4; 7 bases align to TRBD1. The CDR3 consists of 13 residues. V dropped 5 bases and J dropped 3; count of bases not matched to a gene: 1. Germline V lookup: CDR1 SGHRS, CDR2 YFSETQ. The CDR3 protein is CASRGTANEKLFF. CDR3 sequence (DNA): TGCGCCAGCAGGGGGACAGCTAATGAAAAACTGTTTTTT.

Only one count was recorded for this clone. The J gene is TRBJ1-1, the V gene TRBV28; D not certain. In germline, CDR1 is MDHEN, CDR2 SYDVKM. The CDR3 has 15 amino acids. Between the trimmed V and J ends, which lost 6 bases and 5 bases, there was a span of 19 bases. CDR3 in amino acids: CASSPRGRRDTEAFF. In DNA form, the CDR3 reads TGTGCCAGCAGCCCCCGAGGGAGGAGGGATACTGAAGCTTTCTTT.

The chain couples TRBV7-2 to TRBJ1-1; D not certain. V lost 0 bases and J 8 bases, leaving 7 bases between the germline ends. Germline V gives CDR1 SGHTA, CDR2 FQGNSA. The CDR3 sequence is 12 residues long. The CDR3 region is CASSLARVEAFF. The CDR3 DNA reads as TGTGCCAGCAGCTTAGCACGGGTAGAAGCTTTCTTT.